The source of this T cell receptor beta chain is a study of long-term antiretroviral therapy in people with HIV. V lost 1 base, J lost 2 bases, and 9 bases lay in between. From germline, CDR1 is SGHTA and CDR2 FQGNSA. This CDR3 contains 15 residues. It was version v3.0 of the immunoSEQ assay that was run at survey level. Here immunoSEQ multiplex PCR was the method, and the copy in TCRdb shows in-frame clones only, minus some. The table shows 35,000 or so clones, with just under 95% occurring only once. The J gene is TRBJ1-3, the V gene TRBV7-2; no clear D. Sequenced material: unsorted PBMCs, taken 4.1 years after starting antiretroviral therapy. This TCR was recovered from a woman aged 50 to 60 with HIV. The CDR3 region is CASSLGPGPGNTIYF. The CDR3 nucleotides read TGTGCCAGCAGCTTAGGGCCAGGCCCTGGAAACACCATATATTTT.